Reported below is one T cell receptor beta chain. The antigen is not known. The study assayed approximately 100,000 TCR templates per sample. The data were produced by immunoSEQ multiplex PCR, yet TCRdb's version contains in-frame clones alone and is incomplete. In the table there are fewer than 120,000 clones, just under 95% of which are singletons. The record originates from a study of siplizumab effects on memory and regulatory T cells. General study findings and limits: Proliferating Tregs' suppressive function in siplizumab cultures went unconfirmed.

The V segment lost 3 bases and the J segment 5 bases; nucleotides outside the gene matches: 7. CDR1 and CDR2 (germline): MNHNS, SASEGT. The CDR3 extends over 16 amino acids. The TCR comes from a human donor in good health. This chain joins TRBV6-1 and TRBJ2-3; 11 bases map to TRBD2. The sequenced material came from CD4+ T cells sorted from blood. CDR3 sequence reads: CASSDPIAGGGDTQYF. In nucleotides, the CDR3 is TGTGCCAGCAGTGACCCGATAGCGGGGGGGGGAGATACGCAGTATTTT.